Below, 2 T cell receptor beta chains from the same sample are listed, as sequenced in a study of T cell responses to AZD1222 COVID-19 vaccine. The assay was immunoSEQ multiplex PCR, and TCRdb's table has in-frame clones only and misses some. The data show about 150,000 clones, around nine tenths seen once. This material consisted of peripheral blood, taken 28 days after the second AZD1222 dose. All receptors derive from an adult who received the AZD1222 COVID-19 vaccine.

The chain recombines TRBV5-4 with TRBJ2-3, with TRBD2 as a possible D gene (6 bases). Deletions cut 4 bases from V and 11 bases from J, with 20 bases between. The CDR3 runs 14 residues. Germline CDR1 is SGHNT and CDR2 is YYREEE (reference sequence). This CDR3 reads CASSPRRDWGKQYF. CDR3 nucleotide sequence: TGTGCCAGCAGCCCGCGGAGGGACTGGGGTAAGCAGTATTTT.

The chain uses TRBV27 and TRBJ1-3; TRBD1 agrees at 11 bases. This CDR3 contains 17 residues. V trimming: 5 bases; J trimming: 0 bases; junction bases outside the gene matches: 6. From germline, CDR1 is MNHEY and CDR2 SMNVEV (reference sequence). The CDR3 sequence is CASSGGQGGYSGNTIYF. CDR3 nucleotides: TGTGCCAGCAGTGGGGGACAGGGGGGATACTCTGGAAACACCATATATTTT.